This T cell receptor beta chain was obtained from a study of PD-L1 blockade in urothelial cancer. Looking at the study overall: Counts from blood samples showed a median of 141,255 T cells.

Each PCR reaction had synthetic TCR analog templates spiked into it. Generated by immunoSEQ multiplex PCR, the TCRdb table keeps only in-frame clones and is missing some. The sample yields just over 50,000 clones, around 72% seen once. Time point meaning: pretreatment peripheral blood. This clone was observed a handful of times. The CDR3 sequence is 16 residues long. Unmatched junction bases numbered 11, after V lost 6 bases and J lost 9 bases. Germline loops: CDR1 LGHNT, CDR2 FRNRAP. The sequenced sample was PBMCs, obtained around atezolizumab (anti-PD-L1) treatment. The receptor's source is a man aged 65 to 79 with urothelial cancer. The gene calls are TRBV12-5 and TRBJ2-2, with 12 bases identical to TRBD2. Here the CDR3 DNA reads TGTGCTAGTGGGGCAGGGACTAGCGGGTACGGCCGGGAGCTGTTTTTT. This sequence encodes CASGAGTSGYGRELFF.